The 7 T cell receptor beta chains below come from one sample, sequenced in a study of response to subunit inactivated influenza vaccine. One entry per CDR3 protein results from TCRdb running MiXCR on the RT-PCR reads. Of 700,000 to 800,000 distinct CDR3 sequences listed, less than 20% are singletons. Sequences were derived from PBMCs from blood, sampled 4 to 6 days after vaccination. The source is a man aged 45-65 years who received an inactivated influenza vaccine.

The sample holds many counts of this clonotype. Written as DNA, the CDR3 is TGCGCCAGCAAAACTAGCGAGTTACAAGAGACCCAGTACTTC. Amino acids: CASKTSELQETQYF. The V call is TRBV5-1, the J call TRBJ2-5; 7 nucleotides agree with TRBD2. The V gene's germline CDR1 is SGHRS and CDR2 YFSETQ. The CDR3 has 14 amino acids. V shed 6 bases and J 2 bases; nucleotides not matched to a gene: 7.

The rearrangement links TRBV20-1 to TRBJ1-2; 8 bases match TRBD1. Germline assignment: CDR1 DFQATT and CDR2 SNEGSKA (reference sequence). The CDR3 runs to 12 residues. J gave up 5 bases and V 5 bases, and 4 bases lay outside the gene matches. The CDR3 nucleotides are TGCAGTGCTGCCACAGGGGGGTATGGCTACACCTTC. Protein: CSAATGGYGYTF.

V is TRBV5-5 and J is TRBJ2-7; 9 bases agree with TRBD1. In germline, CDR1 is SGHKS, CDR2 YYEKEE (reference sequence). This CDR3 comprises 17 residues. The ends lost 0 bases at V and 2 bases at J; junction bases unmatched: 9. The CDR3 nucleotides are TGTGCCAGCAGCTTGGAAGGGGGGGACAGGGCTACCTACGAGCAGTACTTC. It is translated as CASSLEGGDRATYEQYF.

CDR3 nucleotide sequence: TGTGCCAGCATCCAGGGCCTGAACACTGAAGCTTTCTTT. This translates into CASIQGLNTEAFF. The J gene is TRBJ1-1, the V gene TRBV7-9, with D possibly TRBD1 on 5 matching bases. V was pared by 7 bases and J by 0 bases, with 9 bases between. CDR1 is SEHNR, CDR2 FQNEAQ, per germline (reference sequence). The CDR3 has 13 amino acids.

This clonotype was observed a handful of times. This sequence joins TRBV28 and TRBJ1-5; D is perhaps TRBD1 (6 bases). Trimming took off 4 bases at V and 4 bases at J, with 14 bases between the two ends. This CDR3 spans 15 amino acids. Germline assignment: CDR1 MDHEN and CDR2 SYDVKM. The CDR3 region is CASSSFRGENQPQHF. The CDR3 nucleotides read TGTGCCAGCAGTTCCTTCAGGGGAGAGAATCAGCCCCAGCATTTT.

The V and J genes are TRBV28 and TRBJ2-2, with a weak D call TRBD1 (5 bases). This CDR3 is 12 amino acids long. Trimming took off 9 bases at V and 3 bases at J, with 8 bases between the two ends. Germline-derived CDR1 and CDR2 are MDHEN and SYDVKM. The CDR3 DNA sequence: TGTGCCAGTCAGGGATACACCGGGGAGCTGTTTTTT. Its translation is CASQGYTGELFF.

CDR3 loop: CASRLTRDTQYF. The CDR3 nucleotides read TGTGCCAGCAGACTTACTAGGGATACGCAGTATTTT. The rearrangement uses TRBV12-3 or TRBV12-4 and TRBJ2-3; D perhaps matches TRBD2 (5 bases). Trimming stripped 6 bases from V and 6 bases from J, with 10 bases between. This CDR3 is 12 amino acids long.